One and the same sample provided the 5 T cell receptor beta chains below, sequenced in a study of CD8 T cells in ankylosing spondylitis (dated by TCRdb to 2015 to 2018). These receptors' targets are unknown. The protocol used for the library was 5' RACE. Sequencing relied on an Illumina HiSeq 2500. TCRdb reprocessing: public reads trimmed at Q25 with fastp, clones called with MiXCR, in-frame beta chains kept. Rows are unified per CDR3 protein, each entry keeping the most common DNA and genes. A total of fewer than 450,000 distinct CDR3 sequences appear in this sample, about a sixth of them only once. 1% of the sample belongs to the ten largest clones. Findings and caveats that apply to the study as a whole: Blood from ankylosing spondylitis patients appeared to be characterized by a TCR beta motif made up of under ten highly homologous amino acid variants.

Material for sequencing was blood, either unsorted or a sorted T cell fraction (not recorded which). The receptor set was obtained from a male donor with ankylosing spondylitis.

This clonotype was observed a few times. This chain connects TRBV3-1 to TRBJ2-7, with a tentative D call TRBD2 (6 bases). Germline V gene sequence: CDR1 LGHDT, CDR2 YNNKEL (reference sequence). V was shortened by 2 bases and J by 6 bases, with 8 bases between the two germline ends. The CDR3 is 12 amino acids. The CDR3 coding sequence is TGTGCCAGCAGCCAAACTAGCTCCGAGCAGTACTTC. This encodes CASSQTSSEQYF.

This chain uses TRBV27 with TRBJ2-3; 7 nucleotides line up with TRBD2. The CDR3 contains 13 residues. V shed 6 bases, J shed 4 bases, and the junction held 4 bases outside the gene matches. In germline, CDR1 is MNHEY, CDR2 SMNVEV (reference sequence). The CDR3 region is CASRTSPSDTQYF. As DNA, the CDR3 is TGTGCCAGCAGGACTAGCCCATCAGATACGCAGTATTTT.

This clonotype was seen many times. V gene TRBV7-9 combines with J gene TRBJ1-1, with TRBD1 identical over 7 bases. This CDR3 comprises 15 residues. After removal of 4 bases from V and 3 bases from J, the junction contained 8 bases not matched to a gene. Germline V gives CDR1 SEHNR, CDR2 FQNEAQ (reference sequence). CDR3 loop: CASSYLQGKDTEAFF. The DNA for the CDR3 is TGTGCCAGCAGCTACTTACAGGGGAAGGACACTGAAGCTTTCTTT.

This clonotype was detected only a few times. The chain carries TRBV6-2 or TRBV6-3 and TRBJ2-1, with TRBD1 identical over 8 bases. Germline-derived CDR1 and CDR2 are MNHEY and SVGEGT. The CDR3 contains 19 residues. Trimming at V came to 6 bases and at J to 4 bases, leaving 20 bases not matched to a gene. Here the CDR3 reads CASSYDRGSSGNDYNEQFF. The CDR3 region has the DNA TGTGCCAGCAGCTACGACAGGGGAAGTTCGGGGAACGATTACAATGAGCAGTTCTTC.

CDR3 in DNA: TGCGCCAGCAGCTTGAAACAGGGGCGTGGCACCGGGGAGCTGTTTTTT. It codes for CASSLKQGRGTGELFF. V and J are TRBV5-1 and TRBJ2-2; TRBD1 agrees at 7 bases. Germline values: CDR1 SGHRS, CDR2 YFSETQ. This CDR3 has 16 amino acids. Trimming removed 1 base from V and 4 bases from J; junction bases left unmatched: 7.